This TCR beta chain was sequenced during a study of CD8 T cells in ankylosing spondylitis. Findings and caveats of the study: Disease-linked clones were reportedly significantly enriched in matched ankylosing spondylitis synovial fluid. In reactive arthritis synovial fluid and blood, some motif variants had been reported before. The disease-linked clones had a CD8+ phenotype and low blood frequencies.

This clonotype came up a few times. No antigen is known for it. Library preparation for TCR beta used quantitative 5'-RACE with molecular barcodes. TCRdb fed the 5' RACE reads into MiXCR, producing one record per CDR3 protein. The top ten hold approximately 16% of the sample, which has more than 150,000 distinct CDR3 sequences, around 13% seen once. The CDR3 contains 17 residues. Germline V gene sequence: CDR1 SGHVS, CDR2 FQNEAQ. V lost 0 bases and J 5 bases, leaving 17 bases between the germline ends. The clonotype was recovered from a male donor with ankylosing spondylitis or in good health (not recorded which). The chain has TRBV7-8 and TRBJ1-3; D remains unclear. Sequencing was done on a sample of blood, either unsorted or a sorted T cell fraction (not recorded which). The CDR3 bases are TGTGCCAGCAGCTTAGCGTATGGGGTTCGTAACAGAAACACCATATATTTT. The encoded protein is CASSLAYGVRNRNTIYF.